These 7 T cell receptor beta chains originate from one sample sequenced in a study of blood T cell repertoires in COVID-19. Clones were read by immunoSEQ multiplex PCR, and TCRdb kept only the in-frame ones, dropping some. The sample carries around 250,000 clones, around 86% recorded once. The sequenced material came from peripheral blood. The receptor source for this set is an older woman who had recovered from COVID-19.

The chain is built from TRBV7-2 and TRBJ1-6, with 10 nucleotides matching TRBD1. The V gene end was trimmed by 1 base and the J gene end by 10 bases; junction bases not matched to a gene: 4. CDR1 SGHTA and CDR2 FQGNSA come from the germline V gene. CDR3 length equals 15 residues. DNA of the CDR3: TGTGCCAGCAGCTTAGGGGACAGGGGAGGCTCACCCCTCCACTTT. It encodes CASSLGDRGGSPLHF. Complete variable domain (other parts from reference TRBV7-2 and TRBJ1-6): GAGVSQSPSNKVTEKGKDVELRCDPISGHTALYWYRQSLGQGLEFLIYFQGNSAPDKSGLPSDRFSAERTGGSVSTLTIQRTQQEDSAVYLCASSLGDRGGSPLHFGNGTRLTVT.

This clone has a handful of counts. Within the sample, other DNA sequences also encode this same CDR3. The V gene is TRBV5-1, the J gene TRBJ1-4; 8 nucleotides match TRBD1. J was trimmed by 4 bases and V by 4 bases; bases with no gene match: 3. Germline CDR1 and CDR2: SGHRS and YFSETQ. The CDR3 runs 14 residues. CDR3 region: CASSTDRGNEKLFF. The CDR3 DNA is TGCGCCAGCAGCACCGACAGGGGTAATGAAAAACTGTTTTTT.

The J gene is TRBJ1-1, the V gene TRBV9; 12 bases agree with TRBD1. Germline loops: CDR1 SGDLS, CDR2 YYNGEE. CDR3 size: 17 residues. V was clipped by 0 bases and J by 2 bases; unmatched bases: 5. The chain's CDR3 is CASSVDMGTGGNTEAFF. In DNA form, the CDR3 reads TGTGCCAGCAGCGTAGATATGGGGACAGGGGGCAACACTGAAGCTTTCTTT.

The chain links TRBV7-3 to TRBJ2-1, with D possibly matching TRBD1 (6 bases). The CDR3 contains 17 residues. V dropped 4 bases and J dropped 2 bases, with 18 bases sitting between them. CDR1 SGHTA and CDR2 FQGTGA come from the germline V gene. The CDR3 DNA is TGTGCCAGCAGCTCCAGATCCGGGACATTCGCCTACAATGAGCAGTTCTTC. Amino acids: CASSSRSGTFAYNEQFF.

Written as DNA, the CDR3 is TGTGCCAGCAGGCTCGGCGGGGGGTTCGAGCAGTACTTC. It yields the protein CASRLGGGFEQYF. The chain has TRBV27 and TRBJ2-7, with 8 bases fitting TRBD2. Germline CDR1 and CDR2: MNHEY and SMNVEV (reference sequence). The CDR3 has 13 amino acids. The junction had 7 bases not matched to a gene; V was cut back by 6 bases and J by 6 bases.

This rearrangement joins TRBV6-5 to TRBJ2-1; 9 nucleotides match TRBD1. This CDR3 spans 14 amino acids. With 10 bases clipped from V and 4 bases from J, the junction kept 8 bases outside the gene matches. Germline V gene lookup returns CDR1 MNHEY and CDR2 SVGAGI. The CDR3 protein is CATLPGQGYNEQFF. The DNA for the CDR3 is TGTGCCACCCTCCCGGGACAGGGTTACAATGAGCAGTTCTTC.

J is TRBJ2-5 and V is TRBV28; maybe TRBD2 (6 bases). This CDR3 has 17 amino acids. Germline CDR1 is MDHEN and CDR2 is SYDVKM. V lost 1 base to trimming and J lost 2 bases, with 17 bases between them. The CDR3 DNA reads TGTGCCAGCAGTTTATTCTTCGGGGGTGGGATTCAAGAGACCCAGTACTTC. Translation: CASSLFFGGGIQETQYF.